These T cell receptor beta chains were read from a single sample in a study of identical twins. Each CDR3 protein gets one entry after TCRdb re-called the 5' RACE reads with MiXCR. Of fewer than 900,000 distinct CDR3 sequences listed, about 20% are singletons. In addition, the sample was reused for a study of T cells expressing NK-cell markers.

The sequenced material came from PBMCs. The origin of the receptors is a woman younger than 35 in good health. CDR3s include the opening cysteine and the closing phenylalanine or tryptophan. The D gene is left open where the match is weak. Size is omitted from some rows. Given values are once, few, many or a class for expanded clones.

>13|TRBV6-2/TRBV6-3|many|NA|TRBJ2-1
CASSPSRVYEQFF
TGTGCCAGCAGCCCCTCCCGCGTATATGAGCAGTTCTTC
>13|TRBV10-1|few|NA|TRBJ2-3
CASSGISTDTQYF
TGCGCCAGCAGCGGGATCAGCACAGATACGCAGTATTTT
>13|TRBV12-3/TRBV12-4|NA|NA|TRBJ1-5
CASSLDQYQPQHF
TGTGCCAGCAGTTTAGACCAATATCAGCCCCAGCATTTT
>11|TRBV20-1|many|NA|TRBJ2-5
CSANSQETQYF
TGCAGTGCTAACTCACAAGAGACCCAGTACTTC
>16|TRBV9|NA|NA|TRBJ1-1
CASSVGQNRRHTEAFF
TGTGCCAGCAGCGTAGGCCAGAACCGGCGCCACACTGAAGCTTTCTTT
>16|TRBV20-1|NA|TRBD1|TRBJ1-5
CSASGGQGGSNQPQHF
TGCAGTGCTAGTGGTGGACAGGGGGGAAGTAATCAGCCCCAGCATTTT
>14|TRBV7-8|NA|NA|TRBJ2-5
CASSGGWTKETQYF
TGTGCCAGCAGCGGCGGGTGGACTAAAGAGACCCAGTACTTC
>16|TRBV20-1|few|TRBD1|TRBJ1-1
CSATLRPGQGNTEAFF
TGCAGTGCCACCTTGCGCCCGGGACAGGGTAACACTGAAGCTTTCTTT
>13|TRBV5-6|NA|TRBD1|TRBJ2-5
CASSLSRTGDQYF
TGTGCCAGCAGCTTGAGCCGGACAGGGGACCAGTACTTC
>14|TRBV13|few|NA|TRBJ1-2
CASSLGQEDYGYTF
TGTGCCAGCAGCTTAGGGCAGGAAGACTATGGCTACACCTTC
>16|TRBV3-1|once|NA|TRBJ2-2
CASSQDAGTNTGELFF
TGTGCCAGCAGCCAAGATGCCGGGACGAACACCGGGGAGCTGTTTTTT
>15|TRBV18|NA|TRBD1|TRBJ2-1
CASSPKTGEYNEQFF
TGTGCCAGCTCACCAAAGACAGGGGAGTACAATGAGCAGTTCTTC
>16|TRBV3-1|many|TRBD1|TRBJ2-7
CASSPGGQGASYEQYF
TGTGCCAGCAGCCCCGGAGGACAGGGGGCATCCTACGAGCAGTACTTC
>16|TRBV4-2|NA|NA|TRBJ2-1
CASSQDNGEVDNEQFF
TGTGCCAGCAGCCAAGATAACGGGGAGGTAGACAATGAGCAGTTCTTC
>15|TRBV5-1|NA|NA|TRBJ2-3
CASSLTGISTDTQYF
TGCGCCAGCAGCTTGACCGGTATTAGCACAGATACGCAGTATTTT
>13|TRBV15|NA|NA|TRBJ1-5
CATSRDSGQPQHF
TGTGCCACCAGCAGAGATTCCGGTCAGCCCCAGCATTTT
>19|TRBV6-1|NA|TRBD2|TRBJ2-7
CATQGAPGLAGEWPYEQYF
TGTGCCACGCAGGGGGCGCCGGGACTAGCGGGGGAATGGCCCTACGAGCAGTACTTC
>17|TRBV12-3/TRBV12-4|NA|NA|TRBJ2-6
CASSYWAGFSGANVLTF
TGTGCCAGCAGTTATTGGGCAGGATTCTCTGGGGCCAACGTCCTGACTTTC
>16|TRBV28|NA|NA|TRBJ2-1
CASSQVKGPPNNEQFF
TGTGCCAGCAGTCAAGTCAAGGGCCCCCCAAACAATGAGCAGTTCTTC
>13|TRBV20-1|many|NA|TRBJ2-7
CSAPGESTYEQYF
TGCAGTGCCCCGGGAGAAAGCACCTACGAGCAGTACTTC
>14|TRBV10-3|NA|NA|TRBJ2-3
CAISEQRGTDTQYF
TGTGCCATCAGTGAGCAACGGGGCACAGATACGCAGTATTTT
>15|TRBV11-2|NA|NA|TRBJ2-7
CASSFPRTLAREQYF
TGTGCCAGCAGCTTCCCCAGGACCCTTGCGCGCGAGCAGTACTTC
>13|TRBV20-1|NA|NA|TRBJ1-1
CSAGGPMNTEAFF
TGCAGTGCTGGGGGCCCTATGAACACTGAAGCTTTCTTT
>14|TRBV12-3/TRBV12-4|NA|NA|TRBJ2-3
CASSFPGGADTQYF
TGTGCCAGCAGTTTCCCTGGCGGGGCAGATACGCAGTATTTT
>17|TRBV7-2|NA|NA|TRBJ2-1
CASSLAGVRSAIDEQFF
TGTGCCAGCAGCCTCGCCGGGGTCCGCTCGGCTATCGATGAGCAGTTCTTC
>12|TRBV10-1|many|NA|TRBJ2-1
CASEDSQRKQFF
TGCGCCAGCGAAGACAGCCAGAGAAAGCAGTTCTTC
>18|TRBV20-1|NA|TRBD2|TRBJ2-2
CCASPSSGRAWNTGELFF
TGCTGTGCTAGCCCTTCTAGCGGGAGGGCCTGGAACACCGGGGAGCTGTTTTTT
>14|TRBV5-1|many|NA|TRBJ2-3
CASTPVRGTDTQYF
TGCGCCAGCACCCCCGTGCGGGGCACAGATACGCAGTATTTT
>13|TRBV20-1|many|NA|TRBJ2-3
CSARPRPPDTQYF
TGCAGTGCTAGGCCTCGACCCCCAGATACGCAGTATTTT
>14|TRBV7-9|few|NA|TRBJ2-1
CASSLVVSANEQFF
TGTGCCAGCAGCTTAGTTGTTAGCGCCAATGAGCAGTTCTTC
>15|TRBV5-1|NA|TRBD2|TRBJ2-1
CASSLFAGGDNEQFF
TGCGCCAGCAGCTTGTTCGCGGGAGGGGACAATGAGCAGTTCTTC
>12|TRBV29-1|few|NA|TRBJ2-3
CSVPEVRDTQYF
TGCAGCGTACCCGAGGTCCGGGATACGCAGTATTTT
>15|TRBV4-1|once|TRBD1|TRBJ2-7
CASSQGTGSSYEQYF
TGCGCCAGCAGCCAAGGGACAGGGAGCTCCTACGAGCAGTACTTC
>12|TRBV5-6|NA|NA|TRBJ2-7
CASSLWAYEQYF
TGTGCCAGCAGCTTGTGGGCGTACGAGCAGTACTTC
>14|TRBV29-1|many|NA|TRBJ1-1
CSVFGDFSNTEAFF
TGCAGCGTCTTTGGAGACTTCTCGAACACTGAAGCTTTCTTT
>15|TRBV3-1|NA|NA|TRBJ2-7
CASSQDSGSSYEQYF
TGTGCCAGCAGCCAAGATTCAGGGAGCTCCTACGAGCAGTACTTC
>16|TRBV27|NA|NA|TRBJ2-7
CASSPQYGKVAYEQYF
TGTGCCAGCAGTCCCCAGTACGGGAAGGTGGCCTACGAGCAGTACTTC
>20|TRBV11-2|NA|NA|TRBJ2-6
CASSSGSLANSLSGANVLTF
TGTGCCAGCAGCTCAGGGTCTCTTGCTAACAGTCTCTCTGGGGCCAACGTCCTGACTTTC
>15|TRBV4-1|NA|NA|TRBJ2-1
CASSQDGNGLREQFF
TGCGCCAGCAGCCAAGATGGTAATGGCCTAAGGGAGCAGTTCTTC
>12|TRBV20-1|NA|NA|TRBJ1-5
CSAARQEQPQHF
TGCAGTGCCGCCCGGCAGGAACAGCCCCAGCATTTT
>14|TRBV7-7|NA|NA|TRBJ2-7
CASSFSLSRGEQYF
TGTGCTAGCAGCTTTTCCCTTTCCCGGGGCGAGCAGTACTTC
>20|TRBV11-1|NA|TRBD1|TRBJ2-1
CASSLNIGTGAASSYNEQFF
TGTGCCAGCAGTTTGAACATCGGGACAGGGGCCGCTAGCTCCTACAATGAGCAGTTCTTC
>15|TRBV20-1|NA|NA|TRBJ1-1
CSASAGRGMNTEAFF
TGCAGTGCTAGCGCGGGTCGAGGGATGAACACTGAAGCTTTCTTT
>15|TRBV12-3/TRBV12-4|NA|TRBD1|TRBJ2-2
CATKPGQGVTGELFF
TGTGCCACCAAACCGGGACAGGGGGTAACCGGGGAGCTGTTTTTT
>14|TRBV12-3/TRBV12-4|many|NA|TRBJ1-2
CASSEGGFSYGYTF
TGTGCCAGCAGCGAGGGTGGGTTTTCCTATGGCTACACCTTC
>13|TRBV29-1|NA|TRBD1|TRBJ2-7
CSVGETGRSEQYF
TGCAGCGTTGGGGAGACAGGGCGCAGCGAGCAGTACTTC
>18|TRBV20-1|NA|NA|TRBJ1-1
CSARAGERGYKMNTEAFF
TGCAGTGCTAGAGCCGGGGAAAGAGGGTATAAGATGAACACTGAAGCTTTCTTT
>17|TRBV7-7|few|TRBD2|TRBJ2-1
CASSALAGGSSYNEQFF
TGTGCTAGCAGCGCGCTAGCGGGGGGTAGCTCCTACAATGAGCAGTTCTTC
>15|TRBV29-1|few|TRBD1|TRBJ2-7
CSVEHLGQGFYEQYF
TGCAGCGTTGAACATTTGGGACAGGGGTTCTACGAGCAGTACTTC
>14|TRBV29-1|many|TRBD1|TRBJ1-1
CSVPNRDRNTEAFF
TGCAGCGTCCCTAACCGGGACAGAAACACTGAAGCTTTCTTT
>16|TRBV5-6|many|NA|TRBJ2-7
CASSLAPVGGRYEQYF
TGTGCCAGCAGCTTGGCCCCGGTAGGGGGAAGGTACGAGCAGTACTTC
>13|TRBV12-3/TRBV12-4|few|TRBD1|TRBJ1-1
CASSSQGEAEAFF
TGTGCCAGCAGTTCCCAGGGGGAGGCTGAAGCTTTCTTT
>12|TRBV29-1|many|NA|TRBJ1-2
CSAPTDDYGYTF
TGCAGCGCCCCGACAGACGATTATGGCTACACCTTC
>12|TRBV24-1|few|TRBD2|TRBJ2-3
CATSDVGLAKYF
TGTGCCACCAGTGATGTGGGACTAGCGAAGTATTTT
>16|TRBV20-1|NA|TRBD1|TRBJ2-5
CSADRIGAGGKETQYF
TGCAGTGCTGACCGGATAGGGGCAGGGGGTAAAGAGACCCAGTACTTC
>13|TRBV29-1|many|TRBD1|TRBJ2-5
CSVLTGAVETQYF
TGCAGCGTACTGACAGGGGCGGTAGAGACCCAGTACTTC
>16|TRBV18|NA|TRBD1|TRBJ1-1
CASSQWGRGQAAEAFF
TGTGCCAGCTCACAATGGGGTAGGGGACAGGCTGCTGAAGCTTTCTTT
>13|TRBV20-1|NA|NA|TRBJ2-1
CSARDYLNNEQFF
TGCAGTGCTAGGGACTATCTAAACAATGAGCAGTTCTTC
>15|TRBV7-8|NA|NA|TRBJ2-7
CASSPGPGDKEEQYF
TGTGCCAGCAGCCCAGGCCCGGGAGATAAGGAGGAGCAGTACTTC
>17|TRBV4-3|many|TRBD2|TRBJ2-3
CASSQEIASGFQGTQYF
TGCGCCAGCAGCCAAGAAATAGCTAGCGGGTTTCAGGGGACGCAGTATTTT